This TCR beta chain was recorded in a study of T cells in Graves' hyperthyroidism and ophthalmopathy. Germline CDR1 and CDR2: SGHRS and YFSETQ. The V end lost 4 bases, the J end lost 4 bases, and 14 bases lay between the germline ends. The CDR3 runs to 14 residues. RNA transcripts gave rise to amplified TCR beta CDR3 regions. Initially, a first-round RT-PCR of the TCR CDR3 employed the HTBI primer set. TCRdb redid the calling of the multiplex PCR reads with MiXCR, one entry per CDR3 protein. In the table there are a few hundred thousand distinct CDR3 sequences, approximately 14% of which are singletons.

The receptor was derived from a woman aged 30 to 39 with Graves' hyperthyroidism that later progressed to Graves' ophthalmopathy. This chain links TRBV5-1 with TRBJ1-1; maybe TRBD1 (6 bases). The sequenced sample was blood. This CDR3 is CASSPERGITEAFF. CDR3 DNA: TGCGCCAGCAGCCCCGAGAGGGGGATCACTGAAGCTTTCTTT.